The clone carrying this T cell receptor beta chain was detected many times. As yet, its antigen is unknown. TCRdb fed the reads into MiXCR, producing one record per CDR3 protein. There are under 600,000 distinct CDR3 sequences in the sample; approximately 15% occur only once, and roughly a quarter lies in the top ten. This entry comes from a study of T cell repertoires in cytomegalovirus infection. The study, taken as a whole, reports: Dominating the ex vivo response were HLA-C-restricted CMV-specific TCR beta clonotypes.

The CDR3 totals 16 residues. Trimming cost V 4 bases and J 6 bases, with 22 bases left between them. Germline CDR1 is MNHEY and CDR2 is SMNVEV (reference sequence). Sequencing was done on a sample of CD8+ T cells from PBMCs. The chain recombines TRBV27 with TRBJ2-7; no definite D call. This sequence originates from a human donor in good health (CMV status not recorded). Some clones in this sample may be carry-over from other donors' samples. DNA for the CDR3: TGTGCCAGCAGTTCCAACCGGGCCGCCCTCCCCTCCGAGCAGTACTTC. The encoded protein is CASSSNRAALPSEQYF.